A selection of T cell receptor beta chains follows, all from one sample in a study of T cell changes during pregnancy in multiple sclerosis. The repertoire was sequenced with immunoSEQ multiplex PCR; TCRdb's copy has only in-frame clones and lacks some. This repertoire shows 25,000 to 35,000 clones, 80% to 90% found once; its top ten account for approximately 6.9%. The sample consisted of CD8+ T cells from peripheral blood mononuclear cells, taken in the second trimester of pregnancy. These receptors all stem from a female donor with multiple sclerosis, enrolled in a pregnancy study. The CDR3 runs from the conserved cysteine through the conserved F or W. Each record gives: V gene, J gene, CDR3 protein.

V: TRBV11-2
J: TRBJ2-7
CDR3: CASSPAGRPYEQYF

V: TRBV13
J: TRBJ2-3
CDR3: CASSLGYRFRNLAGEDTDTQYF

V: TRBV27
J: TRBJ1-5
CDR3: CASSLDRYSNQPQHF

V: TRBV28
J: TRBJ2-2
CDR3: CASCLRGIGANTGELFF

V: TRBV15
J: TRBJ1-2
CDR3: CATSDRNYGYTF

V: TRBV28
J: TRBJ1-2
CDR3: CASSSEGVDGYTF

V: TRBV19
J: TRBJ2-5
CDR3: CASSIRDSNQETQYF

V: TRBV7-9
J: TRBJ1-2
CDR3: CASEGDPGQGNYGYTF

V: TRBV28
J: TRBJ2-1
CDR3: CASSLSSGEASSYNEQFF

V: TRBV9
J: TRBJ2-5
CDR3: CASSVVGRGAETQYF

V: TRBV4-1
J: TRBJ2-7
CDR3: CASSQEDPSGGYEQYF

V: TRBV9
J: TRBJ2-7
CDR3: CASSVGGSGYEQYF

V: TRBV2
J: TRBJ2-1
CDR3: CASSLAGGYNEQFF

V: TRBV4-1
J: TRBJ1-3
CDR3: CASSQGFYLSSGNTIYF

V: TRBV7-3
J: TRBJ2-2
CDR3: CASSMEGTGELFF

V: TRBV7-9
J: TRBJ2-3
CDR3: CASREGTGGLTDTQYF

V: TRBV4-1
J: TRBJ2-1
CDR3: CASSQGPAGEQFF

V: TRBV18
J: TRBJ2-7
CDR3: CASSPVGQGTYEQYF

V: TRBV7-9
J: TRBJ2-1
CDR3: CASSHTRDNEQFF

V: TRBV27
J: TRBJ2-7
CDR3: CASSAGQSEQYF

V: TRBV5-6
J: TRBJ1-1
CDR3: CASSPRDGVTEAFF

V: TRBV27
J: TRBJ1-1
CDR3: CASSSSTGANTEAFF

V: TRBV9
J: TRBJ1-1
CDR3: CASSGGGVDEAFF

V: TRBV5-1
J: TRBJ2-7
CDR3: CASSFSGLSSYEQYF

V: TRBV4-1
J: TRBJ1-6
CDR3: CASSPIGTDNSPLHF

V: TRBV30
J: TRBJ1-2
CDR3: CAGQGPNYGYTF

V: TRBV15
J: TRBJ1-3
CDR3: CATSRVWGLSGNTIYF

V: TRBV6-1
J: TRBJ2-6
CDR3: CASSDISGANVLTF

V: TRBV9
J: TRBJ2-1
CDR3: CASSGDGSSYNEQFF

V: TRBV4-1
J: TRBJ1-2
CDR3: CASSQFTTNSGTKYGYTF